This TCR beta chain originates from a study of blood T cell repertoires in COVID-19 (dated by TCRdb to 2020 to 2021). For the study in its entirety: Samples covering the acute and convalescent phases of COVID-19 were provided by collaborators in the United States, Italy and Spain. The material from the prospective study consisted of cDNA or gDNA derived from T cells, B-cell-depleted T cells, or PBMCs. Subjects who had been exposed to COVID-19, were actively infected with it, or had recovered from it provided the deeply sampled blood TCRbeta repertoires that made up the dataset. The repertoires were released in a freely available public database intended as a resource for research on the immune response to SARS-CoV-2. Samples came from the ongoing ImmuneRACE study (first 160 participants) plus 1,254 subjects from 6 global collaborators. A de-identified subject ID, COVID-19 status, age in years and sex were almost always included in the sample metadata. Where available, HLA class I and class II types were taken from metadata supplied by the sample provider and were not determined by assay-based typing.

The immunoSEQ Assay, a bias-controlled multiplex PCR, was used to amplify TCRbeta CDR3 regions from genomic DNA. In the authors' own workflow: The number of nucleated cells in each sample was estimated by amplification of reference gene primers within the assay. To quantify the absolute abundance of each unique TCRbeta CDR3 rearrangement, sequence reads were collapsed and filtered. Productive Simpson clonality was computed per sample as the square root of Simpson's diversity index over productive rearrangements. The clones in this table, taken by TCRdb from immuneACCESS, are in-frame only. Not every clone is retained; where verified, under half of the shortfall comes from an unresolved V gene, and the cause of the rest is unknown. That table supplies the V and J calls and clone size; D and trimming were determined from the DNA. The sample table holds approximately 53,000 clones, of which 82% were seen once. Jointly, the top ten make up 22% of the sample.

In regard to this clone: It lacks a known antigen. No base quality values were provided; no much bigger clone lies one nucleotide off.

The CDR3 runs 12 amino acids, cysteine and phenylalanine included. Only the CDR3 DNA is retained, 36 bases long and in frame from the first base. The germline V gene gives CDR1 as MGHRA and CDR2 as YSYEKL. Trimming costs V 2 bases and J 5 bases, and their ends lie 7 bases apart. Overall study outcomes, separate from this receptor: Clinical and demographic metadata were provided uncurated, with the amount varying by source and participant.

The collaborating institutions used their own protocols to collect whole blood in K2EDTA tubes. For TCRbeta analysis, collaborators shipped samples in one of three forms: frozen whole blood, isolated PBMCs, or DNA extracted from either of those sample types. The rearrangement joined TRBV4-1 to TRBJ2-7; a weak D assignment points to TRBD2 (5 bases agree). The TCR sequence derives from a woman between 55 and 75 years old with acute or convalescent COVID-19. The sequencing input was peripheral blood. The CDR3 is CASSQSGNEQYF. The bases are TGCGCCAGCAGCCAATCGGGGAACGAGCAGTACTTC.